One and the same sample provided the 11 T cell receptor beta chains below, sequenced in a study of cytomegalovirus exposure and HLA in healthy donors. Clones were read by immunoSEQ multiplex PCR, and TCRdb kept only the in-frame ones, dropping some. This table holds 110,000 or so clones, roughly nine tenths found once. Sequencing input: PBMCs. The receptors derive from a man aged 18-30 years in good health and CMV-seropositive.

The chain joins TRBV5-6 to TRBJ1-1, with 7 bases fitting TRBD1. The germline V gene encodes CDR1 SGHDT and CDR2 YYEEEE. This CDR3 spans 13 amino acids. With 2 bases clipped from V and 5 bases from J, the junction kept 3 bases outside the gene matches. CDR3 region: CASSFNRGTEAFF. DNA for the CDR3: TGTGCCAGCAGCTTTAACAGGGGTACTGAAGCTTTCTTT.

The chain combines TRBV25-1 with TRBJ2-3; 9 bases fit TRBD2. The trim removed 5 bases at V and 3 bases at J, leaving 15 bases unmatched. Germline assignment: CDR1 MGHDK and CDR2 SYGVNS. The CDR3 contains 18 residues. The CDR3 loop is CASSTPSGGIYRTDTQYF. CDR3 nucleotide sequence: TGTGCCAGCAGTACCCCCAGCGGGGGGATCTATAGGACAGATACGCAGTATTTT.

The chain links TRBV5-1 to TRBJ2-7, with TRBD1 matching 10 bases. V shed 1 base and J 5 bases; nucleotides not matched to a gene: 15. Per the germline V gene, CDR1 is SGHRS and CDR2 is YFSETQ. This CDR3 spans 18 amino acids. This CDR3 is CASSLFNVGTGVRDEQYF. CDR3 nucleotide sequence: TGCGCCAGCAGCTTGTTCAATGTCGGGACAGGGGTCCGGGACGAGCAGTACTTC.

This clone was counted a few times. The chain links TRBV7-2 to TRBJ1-5; D remains unclear. The CDR3 is made up of 13 amino acids. The germline CDR1 and CDR2 sequences are SGHTA and FQGNSA. V was clipped by 5 bases and J by 1 base, with 6 bases between them. As DNA, the CDR3 is TGTGCCAGCAGCCAATCCAGCAATCAGCCCCAGCATTTT. Translating it yields CASSQSSNQPQHF.

The genes are TRBV15 and TRBJ1-1; no clear D gene. From germline, CDR1 is LNHNV and CDR2 YYDKDF (reference sequence). V was cut by 3 bases and J by 0 bases, with 8 bases left in between. The CDR3 totals 14 residues. DNA of the CDR3: TGTGCCACCAGCAGGCTCAACATGAACACTGAAGCTTTCTTT. Its protein product is CATSRLNMNTEAFF.

The sample holds one count of this clone. The V and J genes are TRBV28 and TRBJ2-7; D is unclear. Trimming took off 4 bases at V and 6 bases at J, with 10 bases between the two ends. Germline V gene data show CDR1 as MDHEN and CDR2 as SYDVKM. The CDR3 extends over 12 amino acids. CDR3 sequence: CASSSPLREQYF. The CDR3 nucleotides read TGTGCCAGCAGTTCCCCTCTACGCGAGCAGTACTTC. The whole variable domain, remainder taken from reference TRBV28 and TRBJ2-7, is DVKVTQSSRYLVKRTGEKVFLECVQDMDHENMFWYRQDPGLGLRLIYFSYDVKMKEKGDIPEGYSVSREKKERFSLILESASTNQTSMYLCASSSPLREQYFGPGTRLTVT.

The V and J genes are TRBV6-1 and TRBJ1-5, with D hard to call. Trimming pared 2 bases from V and 3 bases from J, leaving 11 bases between. The CDR3 consists of 15 residues. Germline V gene sequence: CDR1 MNHNS, CDR2 SASEGT. The CDR3 loop reads CASSESWLTNQPQHF. The CDR3 region has the DNA TGTGCCAGCAGTGAATCTTGGCTTACCAATCAGCCCCAGCATTTT.

The DNA of the CDR3 is TGTGCCAGTAAGAGCGGGGGGAGCTCCTACAATGAGCAGTTCTTC. Translation gives CASKSGGSSYNEQFF. This chain joins TRBV19 and TRBJ2-1; 9 bases are a match to TRBD2. The CDR3 length is 15 residues. From germline, CDR1 is LNHDA and CDR2 SQIVND (reference sequence). V lost 7 bases to trimming and J lost 0 bases; unmatched junction nucleotides: 4.

This clone was seen more than once but under ten times. The chain recombines TRBV6-1 with TRBJ2-7; 8 nucleotides align to TRBD2. Germline values: CDR1 MNHNS, CDR2 SASEGT. The length of the CDR3 is 15 residues. V lost 2 bases and J lost 5; bases outside the gene matches: 8. CDR3: CASSEQGLVGDEQYF. In nucleotides, the CDR3 is TGTGCCAGCAGTGAACAGGGACTAGTGGGTGACGAGCAGTACTTC.

V gene TRBV15 combines with J gene TRBJ2-5, with TRBD2 identical over 9 bases. The V gene's germline CDR1 is LNHNV and CDR2 YYDKDF (reference sequence). V lost 0 bases, J lost 5 bases, and 7 bases stayed unmatched. The CDR3 length is 16 residues. CDR3 bases: TGTGCCACCAGCAGAGATCGAAGAGCGGGAGGTGAGACCCAGTACTTC. Its protein is CATSRDRRAGGETQYF.

Worth noting for this clone: One end of the junction varies from germline; a read error may be responsible. The chain employs TRBV20-1 and TRBJ1-1, with D maybe TRBD1 (5 bases). The CDR3 runs 11 residues. Germline values: CDR1 DFQATT, CDR2 SNEGSKA (reference sequence). The CDR3 region has the DNA TGCAGTGCCAGAGGGGCAGGGCGAGCTTTCTTT. Residues: CSARGAGRAFF.